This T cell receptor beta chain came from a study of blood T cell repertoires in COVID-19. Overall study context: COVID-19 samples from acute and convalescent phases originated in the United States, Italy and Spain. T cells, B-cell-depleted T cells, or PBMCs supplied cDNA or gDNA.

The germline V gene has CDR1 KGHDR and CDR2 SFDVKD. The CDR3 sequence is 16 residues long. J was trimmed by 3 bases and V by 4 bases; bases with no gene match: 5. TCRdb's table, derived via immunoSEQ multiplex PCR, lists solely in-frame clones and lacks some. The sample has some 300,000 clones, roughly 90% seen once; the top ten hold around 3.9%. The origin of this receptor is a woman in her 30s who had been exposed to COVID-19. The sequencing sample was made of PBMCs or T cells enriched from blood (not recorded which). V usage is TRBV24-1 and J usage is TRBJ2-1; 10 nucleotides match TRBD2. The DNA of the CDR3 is TGTGCCACCAGTGACCCCGGACTAGCGGACTACAATGAGCAGTTCTTC. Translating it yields CATSDPGLADYNEQFF.